This entry features one T cell receptor (beta chain) sequence. Its cognate antigen is unknown. The CDR3 covers 12 residues. Germline values: CDR1 LNHDA, CDR2 SQIVND (reference sequence). Trimming removed 7 bases at V and 1 base at J, with 5 bases between. These data originate in a study of beta chain features in type 1 diabetes. Study results and caveats: All four CD4+ subsets from Type 1 diabetes patients carried moderately but significantly shorter TCRB CDR3s.

The isolated RNA, all of it, was reverse transcribed, so expressed TCRB transcripts were what got sequenced. Data came from immunoSEQ multiplex PCR; TCRdb stores just in-frame clones and leaves some out. The profile shows 500,000 to 650,000 clones, around 12% of them singletons. The receptor was derived from a man aged 30 to 45 with type 1 diabetes. The chain has TRBV19 and TRBJ1-5; D unresolved. The material sequenced was naive CD4+ T cells from blood. The CDR3 sequence is CASNPSNQPQHF. The CDR3 DNA is TGTGCCAGTAACCCCAGCAATCAGCCCCAGCATTTT.